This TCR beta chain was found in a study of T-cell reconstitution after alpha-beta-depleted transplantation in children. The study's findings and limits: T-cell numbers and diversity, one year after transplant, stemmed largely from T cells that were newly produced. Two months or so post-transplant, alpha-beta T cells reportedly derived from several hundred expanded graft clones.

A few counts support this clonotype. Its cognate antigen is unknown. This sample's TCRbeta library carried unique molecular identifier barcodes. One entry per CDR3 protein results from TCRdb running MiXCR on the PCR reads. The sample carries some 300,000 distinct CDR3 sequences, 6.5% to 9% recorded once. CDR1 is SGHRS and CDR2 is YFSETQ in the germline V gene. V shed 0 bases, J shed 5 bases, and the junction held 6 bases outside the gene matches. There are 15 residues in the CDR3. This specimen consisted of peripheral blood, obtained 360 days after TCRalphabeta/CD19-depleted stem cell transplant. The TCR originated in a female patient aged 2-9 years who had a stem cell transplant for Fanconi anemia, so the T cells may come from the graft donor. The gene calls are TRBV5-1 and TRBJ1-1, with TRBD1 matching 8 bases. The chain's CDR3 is CASSLVATGVTEAFF. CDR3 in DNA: TGCGCCAGCAGCTTGGTGGCGACAGGGGTAACTGAAGCTTTCTTT.